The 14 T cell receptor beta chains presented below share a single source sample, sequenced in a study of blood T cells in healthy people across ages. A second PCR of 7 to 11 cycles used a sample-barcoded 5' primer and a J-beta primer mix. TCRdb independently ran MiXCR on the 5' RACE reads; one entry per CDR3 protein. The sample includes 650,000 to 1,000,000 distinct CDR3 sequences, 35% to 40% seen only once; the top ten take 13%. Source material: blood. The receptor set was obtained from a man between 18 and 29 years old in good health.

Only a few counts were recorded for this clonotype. The CDR3 loop is CASSPDRASGATEAFF. In DNA form, the CDR3 reads TGTGCCAGTAGCCCGGACAGGGCGTCGGGTGCCACTGAAGCTTTCTTT. This rearrangement joins TRBV19 to TRBJ1-1; TRBD1 agrees at 8 bases. From germline, CDR1 is LNHDA and CDR2 SQIVND (reference sequence). The V gene end was trimmed by 6 bases and the J gene end by 4 bases; junction bases not matched to a gene: 13. This CDR3 spans 16 amino acids.

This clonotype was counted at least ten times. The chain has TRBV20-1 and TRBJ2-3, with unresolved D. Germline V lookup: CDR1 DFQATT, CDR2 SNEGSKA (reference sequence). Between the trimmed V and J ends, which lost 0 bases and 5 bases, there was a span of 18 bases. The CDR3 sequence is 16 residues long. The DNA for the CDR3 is TGCAGTGCTAGAGATCTAGGACGGAGCTATAGAGATACGCAGTATTTT. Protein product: CSARDLGRSYRDTQYF.

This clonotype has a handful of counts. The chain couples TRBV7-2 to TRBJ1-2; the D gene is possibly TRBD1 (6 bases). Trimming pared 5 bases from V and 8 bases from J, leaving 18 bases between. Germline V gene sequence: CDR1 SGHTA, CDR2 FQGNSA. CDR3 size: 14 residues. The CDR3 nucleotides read TGTGCCAGCAGCACCAATATAGGGGGGGGCGGCTACACCTTC. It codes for CASSTNIGGGGYTF.

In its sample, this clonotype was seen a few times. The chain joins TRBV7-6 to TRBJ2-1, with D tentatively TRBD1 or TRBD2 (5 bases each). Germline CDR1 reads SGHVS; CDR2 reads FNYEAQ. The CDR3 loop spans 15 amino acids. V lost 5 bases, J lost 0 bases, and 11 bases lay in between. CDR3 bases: TGTGCCAGCAGCCCGGGGCAGGACTCCTACAATGAGCAGTTCTTC. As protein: CASSPGQDSYNEQFF.

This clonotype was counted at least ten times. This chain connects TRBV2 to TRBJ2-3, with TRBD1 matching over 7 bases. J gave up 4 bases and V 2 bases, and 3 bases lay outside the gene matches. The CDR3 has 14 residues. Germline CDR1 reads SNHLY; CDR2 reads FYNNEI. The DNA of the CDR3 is TGTGCCAGCAGTGAAAACAGGGGTCCAGATACGCAGTATTTT. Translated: CASSENRGPDTQYF.

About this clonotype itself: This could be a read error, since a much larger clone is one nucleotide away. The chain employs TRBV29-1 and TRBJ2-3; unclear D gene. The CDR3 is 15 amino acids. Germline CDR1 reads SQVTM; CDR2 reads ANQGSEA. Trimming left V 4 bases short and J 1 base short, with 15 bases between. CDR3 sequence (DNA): TGCAGCGTTGTAAATCCGGTAGCACGCACAGATACGCAGTATTTT. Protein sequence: CSVVNPVARTDTQYF.

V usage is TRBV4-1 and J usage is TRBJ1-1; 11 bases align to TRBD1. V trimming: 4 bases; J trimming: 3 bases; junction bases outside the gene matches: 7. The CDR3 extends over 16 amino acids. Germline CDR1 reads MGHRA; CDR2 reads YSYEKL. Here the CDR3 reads CASSRTGGLHDTEAFF. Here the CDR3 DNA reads TGCGCCAGCAGCCGGACAGGGGGCTTACACGACACTGAAGCTTTCTTT.

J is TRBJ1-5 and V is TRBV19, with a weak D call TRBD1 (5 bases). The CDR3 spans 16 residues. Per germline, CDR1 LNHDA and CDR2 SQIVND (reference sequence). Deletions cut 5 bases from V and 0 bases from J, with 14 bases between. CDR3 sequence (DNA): TGTGCCAGTAGTCCCCTCGCGGGGGTTAGCAATCAGCCCCAGCATTTT. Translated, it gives CASSPLAGVSNQPQHF.

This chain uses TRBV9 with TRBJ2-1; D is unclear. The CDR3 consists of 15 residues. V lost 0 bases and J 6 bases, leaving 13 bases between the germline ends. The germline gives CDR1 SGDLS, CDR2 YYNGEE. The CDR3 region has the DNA TGTGCCAGCAGCGTAGCTCCCATGACGGGCAATGAGCAGTTCTTC. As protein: CASSVAPMTGNEQFF.

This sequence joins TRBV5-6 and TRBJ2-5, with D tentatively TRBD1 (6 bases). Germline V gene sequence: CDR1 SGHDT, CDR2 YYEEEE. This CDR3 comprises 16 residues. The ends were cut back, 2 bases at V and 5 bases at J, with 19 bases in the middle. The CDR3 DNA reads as TGTGCCAGCAGCTTCTCACAGGGTTTGTTGTATGAGACCCAGTACTTC. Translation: CASSFSQGLLYETQYF.

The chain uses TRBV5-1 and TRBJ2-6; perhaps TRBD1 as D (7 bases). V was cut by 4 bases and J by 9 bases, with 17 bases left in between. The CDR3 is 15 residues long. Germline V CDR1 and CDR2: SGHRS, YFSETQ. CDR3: CASSPEGAEVNVLTF. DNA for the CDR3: TGCGCCAGCAGCCCGGAGGGGGCCGAGGTCAACGTCCTGACTTTC.

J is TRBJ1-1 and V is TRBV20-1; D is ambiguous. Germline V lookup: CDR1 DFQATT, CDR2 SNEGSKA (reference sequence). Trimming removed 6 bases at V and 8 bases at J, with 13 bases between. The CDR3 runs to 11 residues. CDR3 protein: CSALEPGEAFF. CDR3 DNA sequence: TGCAGTGCCCTGGAGCCGGGAGAAGCTTTCTTT.

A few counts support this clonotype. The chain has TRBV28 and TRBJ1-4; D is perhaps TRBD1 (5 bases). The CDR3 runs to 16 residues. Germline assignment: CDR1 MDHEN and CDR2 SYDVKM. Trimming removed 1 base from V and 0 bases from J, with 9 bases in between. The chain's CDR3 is CASSLLGTTTNEKLFF. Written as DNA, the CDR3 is TGTGCCAGCAGTTTATTGGGGACGACAACTAATGAAAAACTGTTTTTT.

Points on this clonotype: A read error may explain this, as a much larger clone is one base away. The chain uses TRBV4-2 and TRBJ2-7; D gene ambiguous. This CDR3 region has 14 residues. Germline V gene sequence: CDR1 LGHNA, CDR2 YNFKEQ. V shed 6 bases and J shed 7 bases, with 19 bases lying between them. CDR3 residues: CASRARDSYNEQYF. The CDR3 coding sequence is TGTGCCAGCAGAGCCCGCGACTCCTACAATGAGCAGTACTTC.